A selection of T cell receptor beta chains follows, all from one sample in a study of blood T cell repertoires in COVID-19. TCRdb's table, derived via immunoSEQ multiplex PCR, lists solely in-frame clones and lacks some. The sample holds some 100,000 clones; more than 75% are singletons and the top ten take 15% to 20%. The sample consisted of peripheral blood. The origin of the receptors is a human donor in a cohort sampled during active COVID-19. The CDR3 runs from the conserved cysteine through the conserved F or W. D genes are given only for firm matches. Expanded clones get a size class; other rows say once, few or many, or leave the size out.

abundance: NA; j_gene: TRBJ1-2; d_gene: NA; v_gene: TRBV6-5; CDR3aa: CASSPVGGYGYTF; CDR3nt: TGTGCCAGCAGCCCGGTTGGAGGATATGGCTACACCTTC
abundance: NA; j_gene: TRBJ1-2; d_gene: NA; v_gene: TRBV7-9; CDR3aa: CASSLIGGGPANYGYTF; CDR3nt: TGTGCCAGCAGCTTAATTGGCGGGGGGCCAGCTAACTATGGCTACACCTTC
abundance: NA; j_gene: TRBJ2-1; d_gene: NA; v_gene: TRBV7-3; CDR3aa: CASSLTLRGPYNEQFF; CDR3nt: TGTGCCAGCAGCTTAACGTTGCGGGGGCCTTACAATGAGCAGTTCTTC
abundance: NA; j_gene: TRBJ1-5; d_gene: NA; v_gene: TRBV27; CDR3aa: CASGPEGVGQPQHF; CDR3nt: TGTGCCAGCGGCCCAGAGGGGGTAGGTCAGCCCCAGCATTTT
abundance: NA; j_gene: TRBJ2-3; d_gene: TRBD2; v_gene: TRBV2; CDR3aa: CASSRRGSPLAGFPGADTQYF; CDR3nt: TGTGCCAGCAGTAGGAGGGGCTCCCCCCTAGCGGGGTTCCCGGGCGCAGATACGCAGTATTTT
abundance: NA; j_gene: TRBJ2-5; d_gene: TRBD1; v_gene: TRBV11-3; CDR3aa: CASSSGQGSQETQYF; CDR3nt: TGTGCCAGCAGCTCCGGACAGGGTAGCCAAGAGACCCAGTACTTC
abundance: once; j_gene: TRBJ1-2; d_gene: NA; v_gene: TRBV5-1; CDR3aa: CASSSTPTGGYTF; CDR3nt: TGCGCCAGCAGCTCCACCCCCACAGGTGGCTACACCTTC
abundance: NA; j_gene: TRBJ2-2; d_gene: NA; v_gene: TRBV18; CDR3aa: CASSQGHTTGELFF; CDR3nt: TGTGCCAGCTCACAGGGACATACCACCGGGGAGCTGTTTTTT
abundance: NA; j_gene: TRBJ1-5; d_gene: TRBD1; v_gene: TRBV3-1/TRBV3-2; CDR3aa: CASSQDRTGDQPQHF; CDR3nt: TGTGCCAGCAGCCAAGACCGGACAGGGGATCAGCCCCAGCATTTT
abundance: NA; j_gene: TRBJ2-5; d_gene: TRBD2; v_gene: TRBV19; CDR3aa: CASSISAGPSGTQYF; CDR3nt: TGTGCCAGTAGTATATCAGCGGGGCCCTCGGGGACCCAGTACTTC
abundance: NA; j_gene: TRBJ2-6; d_gene: NA; v_gene: TRBV28; CDR3aa: CASSPRMSGANVLTF; CDR3nt: TGTGCCAGCAGTCCCCGTATGTCTGGGGCCAACGTCCTGACTTTC
abundance: NA; j_gene: TRBJ1-5; d_gene: TRBD1; v_gene: TRBV7-9; CDR3aa: CASSLRDRQPQHF; CDR3nt: TGTGCCAGCAGCTTAAGGGACAGACAGCCCCAGCATTTT
abundance: NA; j_gene: TRBJ1-1; d_gene: TRBD1; v_gene: TRBV5-1; CDR3aa: CASSLVSQGAYTEAFF; CDR3nt: TGCGCCAGCAGCTTGGTGTCACAGGGGGCATACACTGAAGCTTTCTTT
abundance: NA; j_gene: TRBJ2-3; d_gene: NA; v_gene: TRBV6-1; CDR3aa: CASSDPWTTLDTQYF; CDR3nt: TGTGCCAGCAGTGACCCATGGACTACCTTGGATACGCAGTATTTT
abundance: NA; j_gene: TRBJ1-2; d_gene: NA; v_gene: TRBV29-1; CDR3aa: CSVSDRNYGYTF; CDR3nt: TGCAGCGTCTCAGACAGGAACTATGGCTACACCTTC
abundance: NA; j_gene: TRBJ2-1; d_gene: NA; v_gene: TRBV7-9; CDR3aa: CASSPGASRSYNEQFF; CDR3nt: TGTGCCAGCAGCCCCGGAGCCAGCCGTTCCTACAATGAGCAGTTCTTC
abundance: NA; j_gene: TRBJ1-3; d_gene: NA; v_gene: TRBV7-9; CDR3aa: CASSSGFSGNTIYF; CDR3nt: TGTGCCAGCAGCTCTGGCTTTTCTGGAAACACCATATATTTT
abundance: NA; j_gene: TRBJ1-1; d_gene: NA; v_gene: TRBV28; CDR3aa: CASSLNNEAFF; CDR3nt: TGTGCCAGCAGTTTGAACAATGAAGCTTTCTTT
abundance: NA; j_gene: TRBJ2-7; d_gene: TRBD1; v_gene: TRBV29-1; CDR3aa: CSVQPDRGVYEQYF; CDR3nt: TGCAGCGTCCAGCCAGACAGGGGGGTCTACGAGCAGTACTTC
abundance: NA; j_gene: TRBJ2-7; d_gene: NA; v_gene: TRBV9; CDR3aa: CASSGGLGLRYEQYF; CDR3nt: TGTGCCAGCAGCGGGGGACTGGGCCTGCGGTACGAGCAGTACTTC
abundance: NA; j_gene: TRBJ2-1; d_gene: NA; v_gene: TRBV29-1; CDR3aa: CSVDEYNEQFF; CDR3nt: TGCAGCGTTGACGAGTACAATGAGCAGTTCTTC
abundance: NA; j_gene: TRBJ1-1; d_gene: NA; v_gene: TRBV30; CDR3aa: CAWSYNIGEAFF; CDR3nt: TGTGCCTGGAGTTACAACATCGGGGAAGCTTTCTTT
abundance: NA; j_gene: TRBJ1-1; d_gene: NA; v_gene: TRBV28; CDR3aa: CASRSKGEAFF; CDR3nt: TGTGCCAGCAGGAGTAAGGGGGAAGCTTTCTTT
abundance: NA; j_gene: TRBJ2-1; d_gene: NA; v_gene: TRBV6-5; CDR3aa: CASSLDRDNEQFF; CDR3nt: TGTGCCAGCAGCCTCGACCGGGACAATGAGCAGTTCTTC
abundance: NA; j_gene: TRBJ2-7; d_gene: NA; v_gene: TRBV3-1/TRBV3-2; CDR3aa: CASSQLRPGGDEQYF; CDR3nt: TGTGCCAGCAGCCAGTTGAGGCCGGGGGGCGACGAGCAGTACTTC
abundance: once; j_gene: TRBJ2-2; d_gene: NA; v_gene: TRBV30; CDR3aa: CAWSVLPGELFF; CDR3nt: TGTGCCTGGAGTGTACTCCCCGGGGAGCTGTTTTTT
abundance: NA; j_gene: TRBJ2-3; d_gene: TRBD2; v_gene: TRBV9; CDR3aa: CASSNLRGVTDTQYF; CDR3nt: TGTGCCAGCAGCAATTTGCGGGGGGTCACAGATACGCAGTATTTT
abundance: NA; j_gene: TRBJ1-6; d_gene: NA; v_gene: TRBV9; CDR3aa: CASSPLGDKDSPLHF; CDR3nt: TGTGCCAGCAGCCCACTCGGGGACAAGGACTCACCCCTCCACTTT
abundance: NA; j_gene: TRBJ2-5; d_gene: TRBD2; v_gene: TRBV5-4; CDR3aa: CASSSTGTSGGQETQYF; CDR3nt: TGTGCCAGCAGCTCAACTGGGACTAGCGGGGGTCAAGAGACCCAGTACTTC
abundance: NA; j_gene: TRBJ1-5; d_gene: NA; v_gene: TRBV19; CDR3aa: CASSTIGGPSNQPQHF; CDR3nt: TGTGCCAGTAGTACTATCGGGGGACCTAGCAATCAGCCCCAGCATTTT
abundance: NA; j_gene: TRBJ2-5; d_gene: TRBD2; v_gene: TRBV5-4; CDR3aa: CASSLGGDQETQYF; CDR3nt: TGTGCCAGCAGCCTGGGGGGGGACCAAGAGACCCAGTACTTC
abundance: NA; j_gene: TRBJ1-5; d_gene: NA; v_gene: TRBV27; CDR3aa: CASSLRGFSNQPQHF; CDR3nt: TGTGCCAGCAGTTTAAGAGGGTTTAGCAATCAGCCCCAGCATTTT
abundance: NA; j_gene: TRBJ1-1; d_gene: NA; v_gene: TRBV3-1/TRBV3-2; CDR3aa: CASSHGDTEAFF; CDR3nt: TGTGCCAGCAGCCACGGTGACACTGAAGCTTTCTTT
abundance: NA; j_gene: TRBJ1-5; d_gene: NA; v_gene: TRBV18; CDR3aa: CASSNGQLNQPQHF; CDR3nt: TGTGCCAGCTCAAATGGACAGCTAAATCAGCCCCAGCATTTT
abundance: NA; j_gene: TRBJ1-1; d_gene: TRBD1; v_gene: TRBV10-1; CDR3aa: CASRTDRGLPENTEAFF; CDR3nt: TGCGCCAGCAGAACAGACAGGGGTCTACCAGAGAACACTGAAGCTTTCTTT
abundance: NA; j_gene: TRBJ1-5; d_gene: TRBD1; v_gene: TRBV7-7; CDR3aa: CASSLEDWTGRKQPQHF; CDR3nt: TGTGCTAGCAGCTTAGAAGACTGGACAGGGAGGAAGCAGCCCCAGCATTTT
abundance: NA; j_gene: TRBJ1-1; d_gene: TRBD1; v_gene: TRBV12-3/TRBV12-4; CDR3aa: CASSSGGTEAFF; CDR3nt: TGTGCCAGCAGTTCAGGGGGGACTGAAGCTTTCTTT
abundance: NA; j_gene: TRBJ2-7; d_gene: NA; v_gene: TRBV3-1/TRBV3-2; CDR3aa: CASSRTIDSASYEQYF; CDR3nt: TGTGCCAGCAGCCGAACGATAGACAGCGCGTCCTACGAGCAGTACTTC
abundance: NA; j_gene: TRBJ1-6; d_gene: TRBD1; v_gene: TRBV3-1/TRBV3-2; CDR3aa: CASGHFGTAGSPLHF; CDR3nt: TGTGCCAGCGGCCATTTCGGGACAGCCGGGTCACCCCTCCACTTT
abundance: NA; j_gene: TRBJ1-5; d_gene: TRBD1; v_gene: TRBV18; CDR3aa: CASSPSGTGGHNQPQHF; CDR3nt: TGTGCCAGCTCACCCTCCGGGACAGGGGGTCACAATCAGCCCCAGCATTTT
abundance: NA; j_gene: TRBJ2-1; d_gene: NA; v_gene: TRBV7-2; CDR3aa: CASSFSRLWNEQFF; CDR3nt: TGTGCCAGCAGCTTTAGCCGCCTGTGGAATGAGCAGTTCTTC
abundance: few; j_gene: TRBJ2-7; d_gene: TRBD1; v_gene: TRBV7-6; CDR3aa: CASSLAVGDRTYEQYF; CDR3nt: TGTGCCAGCAGCTTAGCGGTGGGGGACAGAACCTACGAGCAGTACTTC
abundance: NA; j_gene: TRBJ1-5; d_gene: TRBD1; v_gene: TRBV30; CDR3aa: CAWNPGQGYQPQHF; CDR3nt: TGTGCCTGGAACCCGGGACAGGGATATCAGCCCCAGCATTTT
abundance: NA; j_gene: TRBJ1-2; d_gene: TRBD1; v_gene: TRBV4-1; CDR3aa: CASSQAGTGGNYGYTF; CDR3nt: TGCGCCAGCAGCCAAGCCGGGACAGGGGGAAACTATGGCTACACCTTC
abundance: NA; j_gene: TRBJ2-7; d_gene: NA; v_gene: TRBV4-3; CDR3aa: CASSQGLTAGYEQYF; CDR3nt: TGCGCCAGCAGCCAAGGACTGACTGCGGGGTACGAGCAGTACTTC
abundance: NA; j_gene: TRBJ2-1; d_gene: NA; v_gene: TRBV27; CDR3aa: CASSLSAGVHNEQFF; CDR3nt: TGTGCCAGCAGTTTATCGGCAGGGGTTCACAATGAGCAGTTCTTC
abundance: NA; j_gene: TRBJ1-2; d_gene: NA; v_gene: TRBV7-9; CDR3aa: CASSLDRGDGYTF; CDR3nt: TGTGCCAGCAGCTTAGATCGGGGGGATGGCTACACCTTC
abundance: NA; j_gene: TRBJ1-5; d_gene: NA; v_gene: TRBV7-9; CDR3aa: CASSFPFESQHF; CDR3nt: TGTGCCAGCAGTTTTCCTTTCGAGTCCCAGCATTTT
abundance: NA; j_gene: TRBJ1-4; d_gene: NA; v_gene: TRBV5-1; CDR3aa: CASSLSPDEKLFF; CDR3nt: TGCGCCAGCAGCTTGTCGCCAGATGAAAAACTGTTTTTT
abundance: NA; j_gene: TRBJ2-3; d_gene: TRBD1; v_gene: TRBV6-5; CDR3aa: CASSRQGTDTQYF; CDR3nt: TGTGCCAGCAGTCGACAGGGAACAGATACGCAGTATTTT
abundance: NA; j_gene: TRBJ2-2; d_gene: TRBD2; v_gene: TRBV27; CDR3aa: CASGRDLAGASDTGELFF; CDR3nt: TGTGCCAGCGGACGGGACCTAGCGGGGGCCTCAGACACCGGGGAGCTGTTTTTT
abundance: NA; j_gene: TRBJ2-7; d_gene: NA; v_gene: TRBV2; CDR3aa: CASSELYEQYF; CDR3nt: TGTGCCAGCAGTGAACTCTACGAGCAGTACTTC
abundance: NA; j_gene: TRBJ2-2; d_gene: NA; v_gene: TRBV7-7; CDR3aa: CASSLSSPGELFF; CDR3nt: TGTGCTAGCAGCTTATCGAGTCCCGGGGAGCTGTTTTTT
abundance: NA; j_gene: TRBJ2-2; d_gene: NA; v_gene: TRBV5-4; CDR3aa: CASSLLDTNTGELFF; CDR3nt: TGTGCCAGCAGCTTGCTGGACACGAACACCGGGGAGCTGTTTTTT
abundance: NA; j_gene: TRBJ1-4; d_gene: NA; v_gene: TRBV2; CDR3aa: CASTRGEKLFF; CDR3nt: TGTGCCAGCACGAGGGGGGAAAAACTGTTTTTT
abundance: once; j_gene: TRBJ1-1; d_gene: NA; v_gene: TRBV12-2; CDR3aa: CASRSGVSTEAFF; CDR3nt: TGTGCAAGTCGATCCGGGGTGAGCACTGAAGCTTTCTTT
abundance: NA; j_gene: TRBJ2-5; d_gene: TRBD2; v_gene: TRBV7-8; CDR3aa: CASSFTGGNQETQYF; CDR3nt: TGTGCCAGCAGCTTCACGGGGGGTAACCAAGAGACCCAGTACTTC
abundance: once; j_gene: TRBJ2-1; d_gene: NA; v_gene: TRBV15; CDR3aa: CATSSQKGAYNEQFF; CDR3nt: TGTGCCACCAGCAGCCAAAAGGGGGCCTACAATGAGCAGTTCTTC